Listed below are T cell receptor beta chains from one sample, sequenced in a study of blood T cell repertoires in COVID-19. Sequencing was performed with immunoSEQ multiplex PCR; in TCRdb, only in-frame clones are kept and a portion is missing. The table includes 100,000 or so clones, about 89% detected once. Input material: peripheral blood. The receptors stem from a man aged 45-65 years with acute or convalescent COVID-19. CDR3s leave out the opening cysteine and the closing phenylalanine or tryptophan.

J	V	CDR3
TRBJ1-5	TRBV7-2	ASSLGAQGHQPQH
TRBJ2-7	TRBV6-6	ASSYLAANSYEQY
TRBJ2-7	TRBV6-5	ASTYTAGGAYEQY
TRBJ1-2	TRBV6-2/TRBV6-3	ASSYQGQGAFGYT
TRBJ1-1	TRBV12-3/TRBV12-4	ASGTRGLAEAF
TRBJ1-2	TRBV12-5	ASALPGEGGYT
TRBJ1-3	TRBV5-1	ASSRTGDSGNTIY
TRBJ1-2	TRBV7-2	ASSPDRGVGYT
TRBJ1-1	TRBV5-6	ASSAPGGGWRNTEAF
TRBJ2-5	TRBV11-2	ASSRDRAETQY
TRBJ1-1	TRBV6-5	ASMFGIRGTEAF
TRBJ1-5	TRBV5-5	ASSLASGGREPQH
TRBJ1-2	TRBV5-4	ASSVVGQGNGYT
TRBJ1-5	TRBV30	AWSVRGTASNQPQH
TRBJ2-7	TRBV28	ASSLSGGRYEQY
TRBJ1-1	TRBV20-1	SARDWLEAF
TRBJ1-1	TRBV18	ASSSTGGSEAF
TRBJ2-5	TRBV3-1/TRBV3-2	ASSLDRGETQY
TRBJ1-6	TRBV4-3	ASSQGSGNSYNSPLH
TRBJ1-3	TRBV5-1	ASSLGIATGNTIY
TRBJ1-2	TRBV6-5	ASSFSGLQGYT
TRBJ2-7	TRBV2	ASTPLGEGRR
TRBJ1-3	TRBV7-9	ASSPVSASGNTIY
TRBJ2-7	TRBV12-3/TRBV12-4	ASTAGGTTEQY
TRBJ2-3	TRBV7-8	ASSSGASGLDTQY
TRBJ2-3	TRBV5-1	ASSGGATGDTDTQY
TRBJ2-1	TRBV2	ASTLLAGGNEQF
TRBJ2-2	TRBV9	ASSPGYTGELF
TRBJ2-7	TRBV19	ASSPRSGAYEQY
TRBJ2-5	TRBV15	ATSRDLGLAGARQETQY
TRBJ1-5	TRBV27	ASSSNTGGISNQPQH
TRBJ2-7	TRBV6-5	ASSLDREMYEQY
TRBJ1-5	TRBV28	ASTLAQLNQPQH
TRBJ2-5	TRBV5-4	ASSPGTAQETQY
TRBJ1-5	TRBV19	ASSIRQGDFNQPQH
TRBJ1-3	TRBV15	ATSRDGRGSGNTIY
TRBJ2-3	TRBV27	ASSFLGDTQY
TRBJ1-6	TRBV5-8	ASSLAGTSPLH
TRBJ1-4	TRBV5-1	ASSKGQGAGNEKLF
TRBJ1-6	TRBV5-1	ASSLAGGAYNSPLH
TRBJ2-2	TRBV2	ASRNQPGDLQSGELF
TRBJ1-1	TRBV28	ASSLLQSQAF
TRBJ2-7	TRBV3-1/TRBV3-2	ASSPGTIEQY
TRBJ1-2	TRBV3-1/TRBV3-2	ASSPRPATGPANYGYT
TRBJ2-3	TRBV9	ASSVFAGSTDTQY
TRBJ1-2	TRBV7-2	ASSADRATGYGYT
TRBJ1-2	TRBV6-1	ASSEDLGRKDGYT
TRBJ1-4	TRBV7-2	ASSFGATNEKLF
TRBJ1-4	TRBV6-2/TRBV6-3	ASSYPAGGTNEKLF
TRBJ1-6	TRBV6-1	ASSASSGLLGSPLH
TRBJ1-5	TRBV28	ASSQGVNQPQH
TRBJ2-7	TRBV18	ASSPQSGDHEQY
TRBJ1-2	TRBV5-1	ASSLTSGGGYGYT
TRBJ1-2	TRBV6-1	ASSEASGQGFYGYT
TRBJ1-1	TRBV7-2	ASSFTGTGAQVGEAF